Listed below are T cell receptor beta chains from one sample, sequenced in a study of blood T cell repertoires in COVID-19. TCRdb keeps only in-frame clones here, not all; method: immunoSEQ multiplex PCR. The sample records under 250,000 clones, 86% being singletons. Input material: peripheral blood. These receptors all come from a woman aged 80 or over with COVID-19, enrolled during active disease. Each CDR3 is given with its conserved first and last residue. The D gene is left open where the match is weak. Rows may omit the clone size; those that give it use once, few, many or a size class.

V gene	D gene	clone size	J gene	CDR3 DNA	CDR3 protein
TRBV21-1	-	-	TRBJ1-5	TGTGCCAGCAGCAAAAGAGGTGTAAATAGCAATCAGCCCCAGCATTTT	CASSKRGVNSNQPQHF
TRBV6-5	TRBD2	-	TRBJ2-4	TGTGCCAGCAGTCGCACTAGCGGTAGCAAAAACATTCAGTACTTC	CASSRTSGSKNIQYF
TRBV5-1	-	few	TRBJ1-6	TGCGCCAGCAGCTCCGAAGGACAAAATAATTCACCCCTCCACTTT	CASSSEGQNNSPLHF
TRBV7-9	-	-	TRBJ2-2	TGTGCCAGCAGCTTACATGTGAGCGGGGAGCTGTTTTTT	CASSLHVSGELFF
TRBV19	-	-	TRBJ1-5	TGTGCCAGTAGTTTCTCGGGACAAGGCCAGCCCCAGCATTTT	CASSFSGQGQPQHF
TRBV6-5	-	-	TRBJ1-1	TGTGCCAGCAACAGGTTGAACACTGAAGCTTTCTTT	CASNRLNTEAFF
TRBV10-3	TRBD1	-	TRBJ1-2	TGTGCCATCAGTGAGCCGAACAGGGGCGGCTACACCTTC	CAISEPNRGGYTF
TRBV28	-	few	TRBJ1-2	TGTGCCAGCAACAGCGGGGGCTATGGCTACACCTTC	CASNSGGYGYTF
TRBV6-1	-	-	TRBJ1-3	TGTGCCAGCAGTGAAACCACCGTTAGCTCTGGAAACACCATATATTTT	CASSETTVSSGNTIYF
TRBV6-5	-	-	TRBJ2-3	TGTGCCAGCAGTTACTCGGGTTCGCGGATAGATACGCAGTATTTT	CASSYSGSRIDTQYF
TRBV6-1	-	once	TRBJ1-1	TGTGCCAGCAGCCCCAGACTCAACTTACCTTCCTTT	CASSPRLNLPSF
TRBV5-1	-	-	TRBJ1-1	TGCGCCAGCAGCGCCGAACAGGGTGGGATCACTGAAGCTTTCTTT	CASSAEQGGITEAFF
TRBV30	-	few	TRBJ1-1	TGTGCCTGGAGTAACAGAGACACTGAAGCTTTCTTT	CAWSNRDTEAFF
TRBV27	TRBD2	-	TRBJ2-7	TGTGCCAGTAACCCTTTCCCCGGGACTACCTACGAGCAGTACTTC	CASNPFPGTTYEQYF
TRBV9	TRBD1	-	TRBJ2-5	TGTGCCAGCAGCGTAGATGGGACAGGGAGCCAAGAGACCCAGTACTTC	CASSVDGTGSQETQYF
TRBV9	-	once	TRBJ2-1	TGTGCCCCACTCAGGATCCCGTGTCCCTTTAAGAACAATGAGCAGTTCTTC	CAPLRIPCPFKNNEQFF
TRBV4-1	-	-	TRBJ2-5	TGCGCCAGCAGCCAAGCGGCTACGGGGACCCAGTACTTC	CASSQAATGTQYF
TRBV7-9	TRBD1	once	TRBJ2-1	TGTGCCAGCAGCTTAGGGGACAGGGGCTCCTACAATGAGCAGTTCTTC	CASSLGDRGSYNEQFF
TRBV5-4	-	-	TRBJ1-2	TGTGCCAGCAGCTTATCCGGTGGCTACACCTTC	CASSLSGGYTF
TRBV5-1	-	-	TRBJ2-3	TGCGCCAGCAGCTTGGCGTCGGGGGGCCCGCCAGATACGCAGTATTTT	CASSLASGGPPDTQYF
TRBV19	-	-	TRBJ1-2	TGTGCCAGTAGTACCCACCCCGGGGAGTATGGCTACACCTTC	CASSTHPGEYGYTF
TRBV23-1	TRBD1	-	TRBJ1-2	TGCGCCACCCCGGACAGGCCCTATGGCTACACCTTC	CATPDRPYGYTF
TRBV29-1	-	-	TRBJ2-1	TGCAGCGTTGATTGGTGGGGAGGCCTTCTGAACTCCTACAATGAGCAGTTCTTC	CSVDWWGGLLNSYNEQFF
TRBV30	-	-	TRBJ1-4	TGTGCCTGGAGTACAGGGCTCCAATTCTTACATAATGAAAAACTGTTTTTT	CAWSTGLQFLHNEKLFF
TRBV6-2/TRBV6-3	-	-	TRBJ1-1	TGTGCCAGCAGTTACCGACGGTCGGGCACTGAAGCTTTCTTT	CASSYRRSGTEAFF
TRBV3-1/TRBV3-2	-	-	TRBJ1-4	TGTGCCAGCAGCCAACAAGGGGCTGAAAAACTGTTTTTT	CASSQQGAEKLFF
TRBV3-1/TRBV3-2	TRBD1	-	TRBJ2-1	TGTGCCAGCAGCCAAGAAGGGACAGGGTCCAGGAATGAGCAGTTCTTC	CASSQEGTGSRNEQFF